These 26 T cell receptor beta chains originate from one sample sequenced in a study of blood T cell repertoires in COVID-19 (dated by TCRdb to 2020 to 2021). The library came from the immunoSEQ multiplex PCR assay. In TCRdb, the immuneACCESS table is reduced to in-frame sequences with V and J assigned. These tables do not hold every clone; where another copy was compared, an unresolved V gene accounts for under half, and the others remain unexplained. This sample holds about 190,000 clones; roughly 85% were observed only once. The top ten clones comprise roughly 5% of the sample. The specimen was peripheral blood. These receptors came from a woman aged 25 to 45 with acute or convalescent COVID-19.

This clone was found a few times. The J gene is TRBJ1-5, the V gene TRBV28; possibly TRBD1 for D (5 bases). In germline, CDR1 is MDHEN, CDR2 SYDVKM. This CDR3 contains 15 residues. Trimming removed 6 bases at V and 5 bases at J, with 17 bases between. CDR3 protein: CASSSQGAIYQPQHF. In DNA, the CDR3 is TGTGCCAGCAGCTCCCAAGGGGCAATTTATCAGCCCCAGCATTTT. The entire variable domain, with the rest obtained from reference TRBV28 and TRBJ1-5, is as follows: DVKVTQSSRYLVKRTGEKVFLECVQDMDHENMFWYRQDPGLGLRLIYFSYDVKMKEKGDIPEGYSVSREKKERFSLILESASTNQTSMYLCASSSQGAIYQPQHFGDGTRLSIL.

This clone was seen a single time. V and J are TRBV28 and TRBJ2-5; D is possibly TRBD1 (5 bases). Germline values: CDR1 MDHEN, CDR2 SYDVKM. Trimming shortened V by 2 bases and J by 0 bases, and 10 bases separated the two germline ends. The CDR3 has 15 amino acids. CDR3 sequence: CASSLVAGYQETQYF. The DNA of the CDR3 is TGTGCCAGCAGTTTAGTCGCAGGGTACCAAGAGACCCAGTACTTC. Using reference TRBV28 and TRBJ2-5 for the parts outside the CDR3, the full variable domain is DVKVTQSSRYLVKRTGEKVFLECVQDMDHENMFWYRQDPGLGLRLIYFSYDVKMKEKGDIPEGYSVSREKKERFSLILESASTNQTSMYLCASSLVAGYQETQYFGPGTRLLVL.

DNA for the CDR3: TGTGCCAGTAGTGGGACAGAGAATTCACCCCTCCACTTT. Protein: CASSGTENSPLHF. The chain has TRBV19 and TRBJ1-6; 7 nucleotides align to TRBD1. The V gene end was trimmed by 5 bases and the J gene end by 7 bases; junction bases not matched to a gene: 2. CDR1 and CDR2 (germline): LNHDA, SQIVND (reference sequence). This CDR3 has 13 amino acids.

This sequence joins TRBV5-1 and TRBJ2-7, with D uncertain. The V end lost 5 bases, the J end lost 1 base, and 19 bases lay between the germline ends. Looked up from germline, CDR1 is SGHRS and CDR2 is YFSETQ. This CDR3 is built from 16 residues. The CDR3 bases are TGCGCCAGCAGTTATTCGCCCGGCCTGACATCCTACGAGCAGTACTTC. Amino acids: CASSYSPGLTSYEQYF.

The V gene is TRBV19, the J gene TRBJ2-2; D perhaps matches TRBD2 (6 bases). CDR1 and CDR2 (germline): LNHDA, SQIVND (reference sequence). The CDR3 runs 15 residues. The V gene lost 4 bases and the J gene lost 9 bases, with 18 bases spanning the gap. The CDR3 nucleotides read TGTGCCAGTAGTAACCCCGGACTACTAGACCGGGAGCTGTTTTTT. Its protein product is CASSNPGLLDRELFF. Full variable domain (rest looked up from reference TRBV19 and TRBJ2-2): DGGITQSPKYLFRKEGQNVTLSCEQNLNHDAMYWYRQDPGQGLRLIYYSQIVNDFQKGDIAEGYSVSREKKESFPLTVTSAQKNPTAFYLCASSNPGLLDRELFFGEGSRLTVL.

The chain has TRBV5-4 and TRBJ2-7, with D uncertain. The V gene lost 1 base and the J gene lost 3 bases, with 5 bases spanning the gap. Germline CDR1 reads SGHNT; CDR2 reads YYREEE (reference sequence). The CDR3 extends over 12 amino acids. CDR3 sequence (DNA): TGTGCCAGCAGCTTGAGAGACTACGAGCAGTACTTC. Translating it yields CASSLRDYEQYF.

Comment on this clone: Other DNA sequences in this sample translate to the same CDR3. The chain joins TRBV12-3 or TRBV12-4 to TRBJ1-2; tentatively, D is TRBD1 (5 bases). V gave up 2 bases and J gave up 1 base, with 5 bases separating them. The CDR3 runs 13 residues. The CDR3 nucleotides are TGTGCCAGCAGTTTACAGGGTAACTATGGCTACACCTTC. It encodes CASSLQGNYGYTF.

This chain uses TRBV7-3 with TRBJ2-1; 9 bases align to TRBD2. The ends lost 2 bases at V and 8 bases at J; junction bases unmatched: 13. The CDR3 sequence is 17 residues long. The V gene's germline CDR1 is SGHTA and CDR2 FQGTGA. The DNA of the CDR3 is TGTGCCAGCAGCTTAGATTCGGCGGGGGGGCCGGAAGATGAGCAGTTCTTC. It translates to CASSLDSAGGPEDEQFF.

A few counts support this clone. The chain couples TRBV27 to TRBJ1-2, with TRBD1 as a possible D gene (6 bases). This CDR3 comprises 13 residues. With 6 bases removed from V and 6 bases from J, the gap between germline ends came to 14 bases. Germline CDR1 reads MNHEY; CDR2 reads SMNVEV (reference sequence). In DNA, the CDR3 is TGTGCCAGCAGGCCCCAGGGGCTGCATGGCTACACCTTC. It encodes CASRPQGLHGYTF.

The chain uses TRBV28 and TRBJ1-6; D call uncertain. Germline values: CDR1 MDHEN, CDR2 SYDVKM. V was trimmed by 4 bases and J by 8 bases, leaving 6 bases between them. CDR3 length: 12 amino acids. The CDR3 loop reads CASSSIDSPLHF. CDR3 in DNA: TGTGCCAGCAGTTCCATTGATTCACCCCTCCACTTT.

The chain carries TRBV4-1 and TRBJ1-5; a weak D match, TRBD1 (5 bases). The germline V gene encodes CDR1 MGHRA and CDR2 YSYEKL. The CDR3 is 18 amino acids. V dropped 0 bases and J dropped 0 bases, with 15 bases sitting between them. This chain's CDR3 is CASSQDLIGRASNQPQHF. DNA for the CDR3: TGCGCCAGCAGCCAAGATTTGATCGGCAGGGCTAGCAATCAGCCCCAGCATTTT.

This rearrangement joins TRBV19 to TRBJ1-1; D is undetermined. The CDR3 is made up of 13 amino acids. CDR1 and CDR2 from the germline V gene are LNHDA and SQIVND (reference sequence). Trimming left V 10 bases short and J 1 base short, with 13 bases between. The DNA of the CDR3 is TGTGCCACCTGGGAGGCACCGAACACTGAAGCTTTCTTT. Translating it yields CATWEAPNTEAFF.

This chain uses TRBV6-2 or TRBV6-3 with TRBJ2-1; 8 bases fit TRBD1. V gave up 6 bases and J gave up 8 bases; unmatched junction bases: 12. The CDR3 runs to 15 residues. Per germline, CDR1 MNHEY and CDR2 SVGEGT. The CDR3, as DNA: TGTGCCAGCAGCCCGAGGACAGGGTATAGACATGAGCAGTTCTTC. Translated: CASSPRTGYRHEQFF.

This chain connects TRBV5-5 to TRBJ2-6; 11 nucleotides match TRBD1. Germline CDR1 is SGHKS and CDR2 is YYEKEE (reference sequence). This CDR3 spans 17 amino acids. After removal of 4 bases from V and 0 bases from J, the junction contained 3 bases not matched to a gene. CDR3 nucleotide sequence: TGTGCCAGCAGCCAGGGGACAGGGGGCTCTGGGGCCAACGTCCTGACTTTC. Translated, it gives CASSQGTGGSGANVLTF. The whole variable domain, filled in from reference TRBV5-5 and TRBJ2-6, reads DAGVTQSPTHLIKTRGQQVTLRCSPISGHKSVSWYQQVLGQGPQFIFQYYEKEERGRGNFPDRFSARQFPNYSSELNVNALLLGDSALYLCASSQGTGGSGANVLTFGAGSRLTVL.

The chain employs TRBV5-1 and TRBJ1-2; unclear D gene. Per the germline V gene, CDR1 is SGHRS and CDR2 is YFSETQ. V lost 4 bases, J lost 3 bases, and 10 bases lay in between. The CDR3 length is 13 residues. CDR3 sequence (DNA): TGCGCCAGCAGCGCCGACTATGACTATGGCTACACCTTC. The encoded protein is CASSADYDYGYTF. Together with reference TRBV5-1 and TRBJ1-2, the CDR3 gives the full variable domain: KAGVTQTPRYLIKTRGQQVTLSCSPISGHRSVSWYQQTPGQGLQFLFEYFSETQRNKGNFPGRFSGRQFSNSRSEMNVSTLELGDSALYLCASSADYDYGYTFGSGTRLTVV.

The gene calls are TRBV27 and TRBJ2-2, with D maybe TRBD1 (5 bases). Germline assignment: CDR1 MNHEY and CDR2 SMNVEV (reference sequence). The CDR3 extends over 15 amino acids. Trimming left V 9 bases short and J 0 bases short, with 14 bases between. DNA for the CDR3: TGTGCCAGTTGGACGCGGACATCGAACACCGGGGAGCTGTTTTTT. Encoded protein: CASWTRTSNTGELFF.

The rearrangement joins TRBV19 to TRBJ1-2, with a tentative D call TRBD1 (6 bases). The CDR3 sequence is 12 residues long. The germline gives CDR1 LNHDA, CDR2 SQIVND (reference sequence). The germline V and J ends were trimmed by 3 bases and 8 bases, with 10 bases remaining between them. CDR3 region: CASSISGVGYTF. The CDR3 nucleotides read TGTGCCAGTAGTATCTCAGGGGTCGGCTACACCTTC.

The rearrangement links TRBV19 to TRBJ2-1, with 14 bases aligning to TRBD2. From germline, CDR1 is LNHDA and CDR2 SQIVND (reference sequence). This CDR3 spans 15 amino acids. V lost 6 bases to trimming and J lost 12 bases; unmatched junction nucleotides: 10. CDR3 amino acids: CASSIGTSGRNPQFF. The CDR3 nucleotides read TGTGCCAGTAGCATCGGGACTAGCGGGAGAAACCCGCAGTTCTTC.

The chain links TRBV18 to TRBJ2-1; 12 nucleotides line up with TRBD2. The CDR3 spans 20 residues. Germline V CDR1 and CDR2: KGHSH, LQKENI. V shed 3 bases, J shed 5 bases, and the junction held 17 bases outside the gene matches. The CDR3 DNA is TGTGCCAGCTCACCCGGACTAGCGGGAAGCCCCCTCCCATTACACAATGAGCAGTTCTTC. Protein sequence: CASSPGLAGSPLPLHNEQFF.

The CDR3 nucleotides are TGTGCCAGCAGCTCCGCGGGAAAACTGTTTTTT. It specifies CASSSAGKLFF. The J gene is TRBJ1-4, the V gene TRBV13; D is uncertain. The CDR3 is 11 residues long. V gave up 4 bases and J gave up 10 bases, with 7 bases separating them. The germline CDR1 and CDR2 sequences are PRHDT and FYEKMQ (reference sequence).

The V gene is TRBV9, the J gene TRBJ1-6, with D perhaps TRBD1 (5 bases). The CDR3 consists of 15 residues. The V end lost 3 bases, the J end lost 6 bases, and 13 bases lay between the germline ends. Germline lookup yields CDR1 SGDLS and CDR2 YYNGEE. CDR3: CASSALAGPNSPLHF. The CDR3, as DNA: TGTGCCAGCAGCGCCCTGGCGGGGCCTAATTCACCCCTCCACTTT.

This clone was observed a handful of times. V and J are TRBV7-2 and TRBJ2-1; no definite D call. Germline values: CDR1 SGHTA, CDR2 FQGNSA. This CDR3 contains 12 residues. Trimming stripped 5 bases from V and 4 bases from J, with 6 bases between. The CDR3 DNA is TGTGCCAGCAGCGCCTATTACAATGAGCAGTTCTTC. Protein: CASSAYYNEQFF. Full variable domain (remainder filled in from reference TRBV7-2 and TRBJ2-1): GAGVSQSPSNKVTEKGKDVELRCDPISGHTALYWYRQSLGQGLEFLIYFQGNSAPDKSGLPSDRFSAERTGGSVSTLTIQRTQQEDSAVYLCASSAYYNEQFFGPGTRLTVL.

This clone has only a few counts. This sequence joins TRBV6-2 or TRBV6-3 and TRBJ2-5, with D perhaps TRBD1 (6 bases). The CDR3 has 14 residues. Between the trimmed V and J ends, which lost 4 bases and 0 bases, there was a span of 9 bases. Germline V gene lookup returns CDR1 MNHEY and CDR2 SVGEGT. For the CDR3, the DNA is TGTGCCAGCAGTTTTGGACAGCACCAAGAGACCCAGTACTTC. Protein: CASSFGQHQETQYF.

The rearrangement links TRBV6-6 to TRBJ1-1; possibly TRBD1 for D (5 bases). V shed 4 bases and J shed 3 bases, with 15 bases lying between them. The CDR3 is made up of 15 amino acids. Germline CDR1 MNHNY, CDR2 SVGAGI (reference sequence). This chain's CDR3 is CASSSLLGRDTEAFF. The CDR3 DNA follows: TGTGCCAGCAGTTCTCTATTGGGCAGGGACACTGAAGCTTTCTTT.

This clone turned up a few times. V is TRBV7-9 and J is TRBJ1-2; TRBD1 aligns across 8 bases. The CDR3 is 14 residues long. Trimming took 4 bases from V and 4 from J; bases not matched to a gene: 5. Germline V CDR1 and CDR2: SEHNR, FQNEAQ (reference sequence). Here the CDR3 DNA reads TGTGCCAGCAGCTCGACAGGGGCACGCTATGGCTACACCTTC. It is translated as CASSSTGARYGYTF.

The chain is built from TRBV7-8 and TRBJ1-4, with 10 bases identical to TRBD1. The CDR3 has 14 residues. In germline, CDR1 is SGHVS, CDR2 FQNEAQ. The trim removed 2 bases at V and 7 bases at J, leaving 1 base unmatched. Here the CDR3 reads CASSLRQGAEKLFF. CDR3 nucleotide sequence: TGTGCCAGCAGCTTAAGACAGGGGGCTGAAAAACTGTTTTTT.